This T cell receptor beta chain comes out of a study of blood T cells in healthy people across ages. Study-wide points: Among long-lived donors, naive CD4+ cells were more numerous and diversity higher than in aged donors.

PCR was performed a second time for roughly 7 to 12 cycles using a sample-barcoded 5' primer and a J-beta primer mix. TCRdb reprocessed the 5' RACE reads with MiXCR, giving one entry per CDR3 protein. The sample contains approximately 810,000 distinct CDR3 sequences, around 30% of which appear only once. This clonotype came up a few times. Its antigen is still unknown. In germline, CDR1 is KGHSH, CDR2 LQKENI. V was clipped by 1 base and J by 2 bases, with 11 bases between them. The CDR3 covers 15 residues. This clonotype was sampled from a woman aged 80 or over in good health. Sequenced material: blood. The genes are TRBV18 and TRBJ1-1, with a possible D match to TRBD1 (6 bases). CDR3 nucleotides: TGTGCCAGCTCACCACAGGACAGTGCTAACACTGAAGCTTTCTTT. Its translation is CASSPQDSANTEAFF.